These T cell receptor beta chains were read from a single sample in a study of Ad26.COV2.S vaccination and SARS-CoV-2 variants. Sequenced by immunoSEQ multiplex PCR; TCRdb stores in-frame clones only, minus some. In the table there are around 370,000 clones, around 90% of which are singletons. The sample in question was peripheral blood, obtained after recovery from COVID-19. The origin of the receptors is a human donor who had recovered from COVID-19. CDR3s include the opening cysteine and the closing phenylalanine or tryptophan. The D gene is left open where the match is weak. Size values are once, few and many counts, or a class for expanded clones, and some rows have none.

d_gene | j_gene | abundance | v_gene | CDR3nt | CDR3aa
- | TRBJ1-2 | - | TRBV2 | TGTGCCACAACTGGGAACTATGGCTACACCTTC | CATTGNYGYTF
- | TRBJ1-3 | - | TRBV5-6 | TGTGCCAGCAGCTACGAGGGAAACACCATATATTTT | CASSYEGNTIYF
- | TRBJ1-2 | - | TRBV18 | TGTGCCAGCTCACCACCGCCAGGGTCGAGAGTAGTGAGCTACACCTTC | CASSPPPGSRVVSYTF
- | TRBJ1-6 | once | TRBV27 | TGTGCCAGCAGTCCCCGGGGGGAGAGCTCCTATAATTCACCCCTCCACTTT | CASSPRGESSYNSPLHF
- | TRBJ1-4 | - | TRBV3-1/TRBV3-2 | TGTGCCAGCAGCCAAGACGCCAGGGTGGGGGAAAAACTGTTTTTT | CASSQDARVGEKLFF
- | TRBJ2-3 | - | TRBV5-6 | TGTGCCAGCAGCGGCGTGTCGACGGGGGATACGCAGTATTTT | CASSGVSTGDTQYF
TRBD1 | TRBJ1-2 | - | TRBV12-3/TRBV12-4 | TGTGCCAGCAGTCCGGACAGGGCCGCCGGCTACACCTTC | CASSPDRAAGYTF
- | TRBJ1-6 | - | TRBV27 | TGTGCCAGCAGTTTACTGGCGTCAGAAACACCCCTCCACTTT | CASSLLASETPLHF
- | TRBJ2-5 | once | TRBV2 | TGTGCCAGCCAGACTGCCCCAGGGTTGGAGACCCAGTACTTC | CASQTAPGLETQYF
- | TRBJ2-5 | - | TRBV5-6 | TGTGCCAGCAGCTTGGAAGAAGAATTGGAGACCCAGTACTTC | CASSLEEELETQYF
TRBD1 | TRBJ1-1 | - | TRBV7-6 | TGTGCCAGCAGCGAACGGACAGGGGGCGCTGACACTGAAGCTTTCTTT | CASSERTGGADTEAFF
- | TRBJ1-1 | - | TRBV7-9 | TGTGCCAGCAGCTTGCAGGGGCCGAACACTGAAGCTTTCTTT | CASSLQGPNTEAFF
TRBD2 | TRBJ2-1 | - | TRBV3-1/TRBV3-2 | TGTGCCAGCAGCTACGGGGGGGATTATGAGCAGTTCTTC | CASSYGGDYEQFF
- | TRBJ1-2 | - | TRBV7-9 | TGTGCCAGCAGCTTAGAACAGGGCGGTGGCTACACCTTC | CASSLEQGGGYTF
TRBD1 | TRBJ1-1 | - | TRBV7-8 | TGTGCCAGCAGCCGAGGACAGGGCGGCACTGAAGCTTTCTTT | CASSRGQGGTEAFF
TRBD2 | TRBJ2-1 | - | TRBV7-2 | TGTGCCAGCAGCCCAACCCGAAATCCCGGGACTAGAGAGTTCTTC | CASSPTRNPGTREFF